The sequence of this TCR beta chain was determined in a study of T cells in Graves' hyperthyroidism and ophthalmopathy. Template material for amplifying TCR beta CDR3 regions consisted of RNA transcripts. With the HTBI primer set, the TCR CDR3 went through a first round of RT-PCR. TCRdb reanalysed the multiplex PCR reads using MiXCR and keeps one entry per CDR3 protein. The sample records roughly 500,000 distinct CDR3 sequences, about 14% being singletons. Those with hyperthyroidism were 18 to 65 years old, newly diagnosed, and ill for under 2 months. The CDR3 extends over 14 amino acids. The V segment lost 4 bases and the J segment 11 bases; nucleotides outside the gene matches: 13. From germline, CDR1 is LNHDA and CDR2 SQIVND (reference sequence). Findings and caveats of the study: By a 13 V-J model, ophthalmopathy was set apart from stable hyperthyroidism.

This clonotype was observed a handful of times. Antigen: not known. Sequencing was performed on blood. The chain carries TRBV19 and TRBJ1-1; 7 nucleotides match TRBD1. The receptor comes from a woman under 40 with Graves' hyperthyroidism that later progressed to Graves' ophthalmopathy. The DNA for the CDR3 is TGTGCCAGTAGTACAGAGAACAGGGGTGGGTTTGCTTTCTTT. Encoded protein: CASSTENRGGFAFF.